The 21 T cell receptor beta chains in this list originate from one sample, sequenced in a study of cytomegalovirus exposure and HLA in healthy donors listed by TCRdb under 2017. Library generation was performed with the immunoSEQ multiplex PCR assay. For the multiplex PCR, a mixture combining 60 forward primers for TCR Vbeta segments and 13 reverse primers for TCR Jbeta segments was used. TCRdb provides this immuneACCESS table in a form limited to in-frame rearrangements. Some clones are lacking; in checked studies, under half of them reflect an unresolved V gene, and why the rest are absent is not known. Here the sample has 60,000 to 90,000 clones; around three quarters occur a single time. Roughly 10% of the sample belongs to the ten largest clones. Sequenced sample: PBMCs. The receptors here all came from a woman between 50 and 59 years old in good health and CMV-seropositive.

This clone has only a few counts. CDR3 in amino acids: CATLLVDNSPLHF. In DNA, the CDR3 is TGTGCCACTTTATTGGTAGATAATTCACCCCTCCACTTT. The chain carries TRBV6-1 and TRBJ1-6; D ambiguous. The CDR3 contains 13 residues. With 10 bases removed from V and 5 bases from J, the gap between germline ends came to 12 bases. CDR1 and CDR2 from the germline V gene are MNHNS and SASEGT.

The chain has TRBV18 and TRBJ2-2; TRBD1 aligns across 8 bases. The CDR3 is made up of 18 amino acids. The V segment lost 2 bases and the J segment 2 bases; nucleotides outside the gene matches: 10. CDR1 and CDR2 (germline): KGHSH, LQKENI. The CDR3 sequence is CASSPYIPGTGNTGELFF. Here the CDR3 DNA reads TGTGCCAGCTCACCATACATTCCCGGGACAGGAAACACCGGGGAGCTGTTTTTT.

The chain carries TRBV10-3 and TRBJ1-4, with D tentatively TRBD1 (6 bases). Germline V CDR1 and CDR2: ENHRY, SYGVKD. The CDR3 is 15 amino acids. Trimming cost V 3 bases and J 5 bases, with 13 bases left between them. The CDR3 DNA is TGTGCCATCAGTGACACAGGGTCCGGCAATGAAAAACTGTTTTTT. Protein product: CAISDTGSGNEKLFF.

Note on this clone: The same CDR3 can be traced to other DNA sequences in this sample. This sequence joins TRBV10-3 and TRBJ2-5; 9 bases line up with TRBD1. V lost 7 bases and J lost 2; bases outside the gene matches: 8. Germline CDR1 is ENHRY and CDR2 is SYGVKD. The CDR3 is 15 residues long. CDR3 sequence: CAITPGQGGQETQYF. In nucleotides, the CDR3 is TGTGCCATCACGCCGGGACAGGGAGGACAAGAGACCCAGTACTTC.

This rearrangement joins TRBV19 to TRBJ2-6, with TRBD1 matching over 8 bases. Germline V gene sequence: CDR1 LNHDA, CDR2 SQIVND (reference sequence). The CDR3 covers 16 residues. The J segment lost 1 base and the V segment lost 9 bases, leaving 8 bases of the junction unmatched. DNA of the CDR3: TGTGCCAGCACCGGGACAGGACAATCTGGGGCCAACGTCCTGACTTTC. This translates into CASTGTGQSGANVLTF.

The CDR3 bases are TGTGCCAGCAGCTTACTGGGGGACACCTACGAGCAGTACTTC. Translating gives CASSLLGDTYEQYF. This chain joins TRBV7-2 and TRBJ2-7; tentatively, D is TRBD1 (6 bases). Germline values: CDR1 SGHTA, CDR2 FQGNSA. The CDR3 has 14 amino acids. Trimming left V 2 bases short and J 2 bases short, with 10 bases between.

V usage is TRBV25-1 and J usage is TRBJ2-1, with TRBD2 identical over 8 bases. This CDR3 comprises 18 residues. Unmatched junction bases numbered 15, after V lost 7 bases and J lost 1 base. Germline lookup yields CDR1 MGHDK and CDR2 SYGVNS. CDR3 amino acids: CASTESGPGTRSYNEQFF. In nucleotides, the CDR3 is TGTGCCAGCACCGAATCAGGACCCGGGACTAGATCCTACAATGAGCAGTTCTTC.

The chain uses TRBV5-1 and TRBJ1-6; tentatively, D is TRBD1 (5 bases). Deletions cut 2 bases from V and 8 bases from J, with 23 bases between. The germline CDR1 and CDR2 sequences are SGHRS and YFSETQ. The CDR3 sequence is 18 residues long. The CDR3 region is CASSFGSYQAIGDSPLHF. In DNA, the CDR3 is TGCGCCAGCAGCTTCGGTTCTTATCAAGCCATAGGGGATTCACCCCTCCACTTT.

The V call is TRBV7-9, the J call TRBJ2-7, with D possibly matching TRBD2 (6 bases). The CDR3 totals 14 residues. V lost 4 bases and J lost 4, with 14 bases in between. Germline V CDR1 and CDR2: SEHNR, FQNEAQ (reference sequence). The CDR3 loop reads CASSYHGGVYEQYF. CDR3 coding DNA: TGTGCCAGCAGCTACCATGGCGGGGTGTACGAGCAGTACTTC.

The chain joins TRBV29-1 to TRBJ1-2, with 7 bases aligning to TRBD1. The junction had 9 bases not matched to a gene; V was cut back by 1 base and J by 4 bases. The CDR3 runs 15 residues. Germline-derived CDR1 and CDR2 are SQVTM and ANQGSEA. The CDR3 reads CSVEAPGDSTYGYTF. CDR3 nucleotide sequence: TGCAGCGTTGAAGCCCCAGGGGACAGCACCTATGGCTACACCTTC.

The CDR3 DNA reads TGTGCCAGCAGCTTAGTACAGGGGGCTAGCTACGAGCAGTACTTC. It translates to CASSLVQGASYEQYF. The V and J genes are TRBV11-2 and TRBJ2-7, with 9 positions matching TRBD1. J lost 3 bases, V lost 1 base, and 4 bases had no gene match. Looked up from germline, CDR1 is SGHAT and CDR2 is FQNNGV. The CDR3 contains 15 residues.

This clone was counted a single time. The V call is TRBV5-1, the J call TRBJ2-3, with 11 bases matching TRBD2. After removal of 3 bases from V and 2 bases from J, the junction contained 2 bases not matched to a gene. The CDR3 length is 15 residues. Germline-derived CDR1 and CDR2 are SGHRS and YFSETQ. The CDR3 protein is CASSSSGRFTDTQYF. CDR3 DNA sequence: TGCGCCAGCAGCTCTAGCGGGAGGTTCACAGATACGCAGTATTTT. The full variable domain, in which reference TRBV5-1 and TRBJ2-3 provide the parts outside the CDR3, is KAGVTQTPRYLIKTRGQQVTLSCSPISGHRSVSWYQQTPGQGLQFLFEYFSETQRNKGNFPGRFSGRQFSNSRSEMNVSTLELGDSALYLCASSSSGRFTDTQYFGPGTRLTVL.

The rearrangement links TRBV5-6 to TRBJ1-5, with D perhaps TRBD1 (5 bases). The CDR3 consists of 16 residues. Trimming pared 1 base from V and 3 bases from J, leaving 14 bases between. The germline gives CDR1 SGHDT, CDR2 YYEEEE. This chain's CDR3 is CASSLWGGGYNQPQHF. In DNA form, the CDR3 reads TGTGCCAGCAGCTTGTGGGGGGGAGGTTACAATCAGCCCCAGCATTTT.

In this sample, this clone turned up a few times. V gene TRBV6-5 combines with J gene TRBJ1-1; D remains unclear. Germline CDR1 MNHEY, CDR2 SVGAGI. The CDR3 consists of 14 residues. V was pared by 5 bases and J by 4 bases, with 14 bases between. CDR3 nucleotides: TGTGCCAGCAGTGAAAGCGTGCAGACCACTGAAGCTTTCTTT. Its protein product is CASSESVQTTEAFF.

J is TRBJ1-1 and V is TRBV11-1; D is perhaps TRBD1 (5 bases). Deletions cut 7 bases from V and 2 bases from J, with 8 bases between. Per the germline V gene, CDR1 is SGHAT and CDR2 is FQDESV (reference sequence). The CDR3 totals 12 residues. The CDR3 sequence is CASTTANTEAFF. The DNA for the CDR3 is TGTGCCAGCACGACAGCTAACACTGAAGCTTTCTTT.

This chain uses TRBV4-3 with TRBJ2-7; 8 bases fit TRBD2. The germline V gene encodes CDR1 LGHNA and CDR2 YSLEER. The CDR3 runs 20 residues. V was clipped by 0 bases and J by 0 bases; unmatched bases: 16. In DNA form, the CDR3 reads TGCGCCAGCAGCCAAGATTACCCCCTCGTGGTAGCGGGGATCTCCTACGAGCAGTACTTC. Amino acids: CASSQDYPLVVAGISYEQYF.

This clone was picked up one time. The chain couples TRBV7-9 to TRBJ2-7; TRBD1 agrees at 9 bases. The CDR3 consists of 15 residues. The V and J ends lost 6 bases and 0 bases, in that order; junction bases with no gene match: 6. CDR1 SEHNR and CDR2 FQNEAQ come from the germline V gene (reference sequence). CDR3 DNA sequence: TGTGCCAGCAGATCGACAGGGGGGAGCTCCTACGAGCAGTACTTC. It codes for CASRSTGGSSYEQYF.

V gene TRBV5-8 combines with J gene TRBJ2-3; D unclear. From germline, CDR1 is SGHTS and CDR2 YDEGEE. The CDR3 loop spans 11 amino acids. V was shortened by 6 bases and J by 3 bases, with 5 bases between the two germline ends. CDR3 sequence (DNA): TGTGCCAGCACCAGAACAGATACGCAGTATTTT. Amino acid sequence: CASTRTDTQYF.

V usage is TRBV4-3 and J usage is TRBJ2-1; possibly TRBD1 for D (6 bases). The germline V and J ends were trimmed by 2 bases and 3 bases, with 8 bases remaining between them. Germline CDR1 and CDR2: LGHNA and YSLEER. The CDR3 is 14 amino acids. The DNA for the CDR3 is TGCGCCAGCAGCCAAACAGGGTTCTACAATGAGCAGTTCTTC. Translating it yields CASSQTGFYNEQFF.

The V call is TRBV7-2, the J call TRBJ1-1, with a weak D call TRBD1 (5 bases). There are 13 residues in the CDR3. The germline CDR1 and CDR2 sequences are SGHTA and FQGNSA. V was shortened by 2 bases and J by 6 bases, with 10 bases between the two germline ends. The CDR3 DNA is TGTGCCAGCAGCTTAAGGGGCAACGCTGAAGCTTTCTTT. Translating it yields CASSLRGNAEAFF.

The V call is TRBV10-3, the J call TRBJ1-2; 9 bases are shared with TRBD1. The CDR3 contains 13 residues. Germline CDR1 is ENHRY and CDR2 is SYGVKD. The ends lost 6 bases at V and 8 bases at J; junction bases unmatched: 7. CDR3 protein: CAISEDRGRGYTF. The CDR3 DNA sequence: TGTGCCATCAGCGAGGACAGGGGAAGGGGCTACACCTTC.